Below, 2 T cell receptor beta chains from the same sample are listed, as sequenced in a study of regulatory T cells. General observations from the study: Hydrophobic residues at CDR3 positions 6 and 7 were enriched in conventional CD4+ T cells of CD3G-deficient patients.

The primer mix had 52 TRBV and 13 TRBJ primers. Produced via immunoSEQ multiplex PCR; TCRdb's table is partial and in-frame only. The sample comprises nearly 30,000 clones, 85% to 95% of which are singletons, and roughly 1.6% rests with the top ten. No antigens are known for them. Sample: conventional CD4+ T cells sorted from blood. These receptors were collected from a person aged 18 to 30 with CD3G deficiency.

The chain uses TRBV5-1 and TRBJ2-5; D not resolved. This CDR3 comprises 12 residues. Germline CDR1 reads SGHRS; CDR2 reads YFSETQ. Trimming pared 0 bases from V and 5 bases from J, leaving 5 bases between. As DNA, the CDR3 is TGCGCCAGCAGCTTGGGGTCGGAGACCCAGTACTTC. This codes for CASSLGSETQYF.

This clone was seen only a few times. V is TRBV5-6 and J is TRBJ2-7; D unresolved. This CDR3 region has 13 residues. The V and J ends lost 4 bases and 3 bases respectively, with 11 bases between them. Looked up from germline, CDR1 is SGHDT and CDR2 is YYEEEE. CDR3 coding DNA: TGTGCCAGCAGCCCGGGCACCTTCTACGAGCAGTACTTC. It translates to CASSPGTFYEQYF.